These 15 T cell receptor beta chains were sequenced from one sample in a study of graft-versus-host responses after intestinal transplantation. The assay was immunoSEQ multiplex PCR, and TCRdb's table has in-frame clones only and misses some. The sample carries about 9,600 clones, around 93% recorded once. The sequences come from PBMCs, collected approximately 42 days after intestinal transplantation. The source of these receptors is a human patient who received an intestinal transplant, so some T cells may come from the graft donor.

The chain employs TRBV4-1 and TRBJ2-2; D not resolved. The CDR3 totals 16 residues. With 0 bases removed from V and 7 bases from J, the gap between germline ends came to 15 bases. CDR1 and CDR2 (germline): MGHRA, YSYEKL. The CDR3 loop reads CASSQDMIPPFGELFF. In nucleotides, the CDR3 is TGCGCCAGCAGCCAAGATATGATTCCCCCGTTCGGGGAGCTGTTTTTT.

The CDR3 is CASSLQGQLDNSPLHF. CDR3 nucleotide sequence: TGTGCCAGCAGCTTACAGGGGCAACTAGATAATTCACCCCTCCACTTT. The chain is built from TRBV13 and TRBJ1-6, with a tentative D call TRBD1 (6 bases). The CDR3 runs to 16 residues. V lost 2 bases and J 5 bases, leaving 13 bases between the germline ends. Germline lookup yields CDR1 PRHDT and CDR2 FYEKMQ (reference sequence).

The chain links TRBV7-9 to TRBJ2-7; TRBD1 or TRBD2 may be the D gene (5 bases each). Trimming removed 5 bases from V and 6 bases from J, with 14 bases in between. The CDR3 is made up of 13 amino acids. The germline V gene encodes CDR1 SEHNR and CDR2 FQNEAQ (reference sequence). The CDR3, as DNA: TGTGCCAGCAGCCCGAGCGGACACTTCGAGCAGTACTTC. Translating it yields CASSPSGHFEQYF.

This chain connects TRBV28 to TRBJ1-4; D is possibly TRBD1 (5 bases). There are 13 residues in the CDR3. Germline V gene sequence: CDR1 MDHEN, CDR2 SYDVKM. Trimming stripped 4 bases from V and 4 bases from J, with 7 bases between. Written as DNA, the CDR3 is TGTGCCAGCAGTTGGGGGAATAATGAAAAACTGTTTTTT. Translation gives CASSWGNNEKLFF.

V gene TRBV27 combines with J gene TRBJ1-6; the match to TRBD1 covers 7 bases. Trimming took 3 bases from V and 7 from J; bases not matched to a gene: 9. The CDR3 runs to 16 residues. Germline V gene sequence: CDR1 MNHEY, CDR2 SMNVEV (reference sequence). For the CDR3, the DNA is TGTGCCAGCAGTTTTCTAGTCGGGACAGACAATTCACCCCTCCACTTT. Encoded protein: CASSFLVGTDNSPLHF.

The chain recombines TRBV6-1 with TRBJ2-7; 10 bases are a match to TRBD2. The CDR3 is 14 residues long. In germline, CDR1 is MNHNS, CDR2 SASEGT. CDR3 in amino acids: CETHSGGTAYEQYF. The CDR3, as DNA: TGTGAGACGCATAGCGGGGGGACGGCCTACGAGCAGTACTTC.

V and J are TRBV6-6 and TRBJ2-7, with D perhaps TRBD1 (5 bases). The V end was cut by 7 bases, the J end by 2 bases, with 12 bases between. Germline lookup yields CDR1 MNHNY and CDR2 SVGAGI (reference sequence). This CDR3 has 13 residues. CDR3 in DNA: TGTGCCAGCAATACCGGACAAGCCTACGAGCAGTACTTC. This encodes CASNTGQAYEQYF.

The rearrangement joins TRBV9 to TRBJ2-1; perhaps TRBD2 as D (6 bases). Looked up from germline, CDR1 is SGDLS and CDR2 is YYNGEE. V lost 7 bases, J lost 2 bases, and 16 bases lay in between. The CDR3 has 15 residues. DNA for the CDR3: TGTGCCAGCCAGTCGGGGGTTAGTCCCTACAATGAGCAGTTCTTC. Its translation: CASQSGVSPYNEQFF.

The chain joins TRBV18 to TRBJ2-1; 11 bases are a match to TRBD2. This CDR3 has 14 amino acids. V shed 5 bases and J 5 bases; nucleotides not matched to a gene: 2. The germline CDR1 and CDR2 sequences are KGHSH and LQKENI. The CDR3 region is CASSSLAGDNEQFF. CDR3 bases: TGTGCCAGCTCATCACTAGCGGGGGACAATGAGCAGTTCTTC.

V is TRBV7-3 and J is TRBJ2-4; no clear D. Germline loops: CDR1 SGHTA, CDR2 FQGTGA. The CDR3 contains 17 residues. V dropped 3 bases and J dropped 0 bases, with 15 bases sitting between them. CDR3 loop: CASSFIRFVLAKNIQYF. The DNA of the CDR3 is TGTGCCAGCAGCTTCATCCGGTTTGTCTTAGCCAAAAACATTCAGTACTTC.

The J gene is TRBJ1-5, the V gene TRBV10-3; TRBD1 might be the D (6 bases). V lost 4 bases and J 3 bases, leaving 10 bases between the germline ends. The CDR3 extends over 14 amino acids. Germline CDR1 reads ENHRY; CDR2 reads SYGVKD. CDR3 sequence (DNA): TGTGCCATCAGTGTGGCAGGGGACAATCAGCCCCAGCATTTT. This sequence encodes CAISVAGDNQPQHF.

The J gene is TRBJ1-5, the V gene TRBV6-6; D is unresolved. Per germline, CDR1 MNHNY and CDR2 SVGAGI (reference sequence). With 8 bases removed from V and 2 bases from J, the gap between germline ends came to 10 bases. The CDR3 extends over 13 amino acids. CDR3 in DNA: TGTGCCAGCTCCTCTGGGGGCAATCAGCCCCAGCATTTT. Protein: CASSSGGNQPQHF.

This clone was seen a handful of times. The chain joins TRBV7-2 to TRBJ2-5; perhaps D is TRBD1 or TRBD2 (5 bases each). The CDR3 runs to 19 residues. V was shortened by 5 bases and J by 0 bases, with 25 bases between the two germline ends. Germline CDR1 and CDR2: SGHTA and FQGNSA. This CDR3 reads CASSPGPYLLLVNQETQYF. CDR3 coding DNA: TGTGCCAGCAGCCCGGGACCATACCTCCTTCTGGTCAACCAAGAGACCCAGTACTTC.

The CDR3 is CASSLDRDLSKGDNEQFF. The CDR3 region has the DNA TGTGCCAGCAGCCTTGACAGGGACCTATCCAAGGGGGACAATGAGCAGTTCTTC. This chain connects TRBV5-5 to TRBJ2-1; TRBD1 agrees at 7 bases. V lost 4 bases, J lost 5 bases, and 18 bases stayed unmatched. Per germline, CDR1 SGHKS and CDR2 YYEKEE (reference sequence). This CDR3 comprises 18 residues.

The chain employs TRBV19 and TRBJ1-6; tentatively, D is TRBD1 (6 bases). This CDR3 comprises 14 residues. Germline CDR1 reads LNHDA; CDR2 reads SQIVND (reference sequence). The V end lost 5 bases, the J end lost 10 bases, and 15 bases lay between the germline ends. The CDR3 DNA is TGTGCCAGTAGTCCCTCAGGGGTCAGCTCACCCCTCCACTTT. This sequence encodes CASSPSGVSSPLHF.